One and the same sample provided the 17 T cell receptor beta chains below, sequenced in a study of control samples from healthy donors and cancer patients. TCRdb's copy holds only in-frame clones and misses some; the assay was immunoSEQ multiplex PCR. The sample holds some 90,000 clones, about 89% seen once. The sequencing sample was made of blood. The receptors stem from a woman in her 30s in good health.

The V gene is TRBV7-9, the J gene TRBJ1-1; D unresolved. Looked up from germline, CDR1 is SEHNR and CDR2 is FQNEAQ (reference sequence). V lost 5 bases to trimming and J lost 1 base, with 11 bases between them. There are 14 residues in the CDR3. The CDR3 DNA sequence: TGTGCCAGCAGCCCCTGGGTGGGGAACACTGAAGCTTTCTTT. This translates into CASSPWVGNTEAFF. Based on the CDR3 plus reference TRBV7-9 and TRBJ1-1, the full variable domain is DTGVSQNPRHKITKRGQNVTFRCDPISEHNRLYWYRQTLGQGPEFLTYFQNEAQLEKSRLLSDRFSAERPKGSFSTLEIQRTEQGDSAMYLCASSPWVGNTEAFFGQGTRLTVV.

The rearrangement joins TRBV11-2 to TRBJ1-1, with D uncertain. Trimming removed 2 bases from V and 8 bases from J, with 15 bases in between. The CDR3 is 14 amino acids. The germline V gene encodes CDR1 SGHAT and CDR2 FQNNGV. The CDR3 loop is CASSLRRAPREAFF. The CDR3 nucleotides are TGTGCCAGCAGCTTAAGGAGGGCCCCCCGGGAAGCTTTCTTT.

The rearrangement uses TRBV18 and TRBJ2-3; TRBD2 might be the D (6 bases). The germline V gene has CDR1 KGHSH and CDR2 LQKENI. The CDR3 covers 14 residues. V shed 3 bases and J shed 1 base, with 8 bases lying between them. The CDR3 is CASSPSGRTDTQYF. The CDR3 nucleotides are TGTGCCAGCTCACCTAGCGGACGCACAGATACGCAGTATTTT.

The V call is TRBV28, the J call TRBJ1-4, with D hard to call. CDR3 size: 14 residues. The germline V and J ends were trimmed by 6 bases and 7 bases, with 15 bases remaining between them. In germline, CDR1 is MDHEN, CDR2 SYDVKM. The CDR3 DNA reads TGTGCCAGCAGCTCGTCGGGTGTTGGTGAAAAACTGTTTTTT. Translation gives CASSSSGVGEKLFF.

The V call is TRBV6-1, the J call TRBJ1-4; D gene ambiguous. The CDR3 runs 16 residues. With 1 base removed from V and 5 bases from J, the gap between germline ends came to 14 bases. Germline-derived CDR1 and CDR2 are MNHNS and SASEGT. In nucleotides, the CDR3 is TGTGCCAGCAGTGAAGAGGGCGGGGAGGGAAATGAAAAACTGTTTTTT. Translated, it gives CASSEEGGEGNEKLFF.

The chain employs TRBV20-1 and TRBJ2-3; D gene uncertain. The V end lost 3 bases, the J end lost 0 bases, and 19 bases lay between the germline ends. The length of the CDR3 is 17 residues. Germline V gives CDR1 DFQATT, CDR2 SNEGSKA (reference sequence). In DNA, the CDR3 is TGCAGTGCTAGTGACACCTTGGTTGGATCCAGCACAGATACGCAGTATTTT. Encoded protein: CSASDTLVGSSTDTQYF.

The V and J genes are TRBV2 and TRBJ1-1; 7 nucleotides match TRBD1. This CDR3 has 15 residues. The germline CDR1 and CDR2 sequences are SNHLY and FYNNEI. V was clipped by 1 base and J by 4 bases; unmatched bases: 6. Written as DNA, the CDR3 is TGTGCCAGCAGTGAAGGGGTCAGGGGGGCCACTGAAGCTTTCTTT. This gives the protein CASSEGVRGATEAFF.

The chain joins TRBV30 to TRBJ1-2, with TRBD1 identical over 8 bases. This CDR3 contains 14 residues. Germline CDR1 is GTSNPN and CDR2 is SVGIG (reference sequence). V shed 2 bases and J 2 bases; nucleotides not matched to a gene: 4. The CDR3 is CAWSPNRGNYGYTF. In nucleotides, the CDR3 is TGTGCCTGGAGTCCTAACAGGGGGAACTATGGCTACACCTTC.

Notes on this clone: At one boundary the junction diverges from the germline segment, which might be a read error. The chain links TRBV3-1 (or the pseudogene TRBV3-2) to TRBJ2-1; no firm D call. CDR1 is LGHDT and CDR2 is YNNKEL in the germline V gene (reference sequence). The CDR3 is 15 amino acids. CDR3 sequence reads: CASSEDRSTYNEQFF. The CDR3 DNA sequence: TGTGCCAGCAGCGAAGACCGATCCACCTACAATGAGCAGTTCTTC.

The chain links TRBV23-1 to TRBJ1-1, with a weak D call TRBD1 (5 bases). TRBV23-1 is labeled an ORF, and its function is uncertain. The V gene lost 2 bases and the J gene lost 6 bases, with 19 bases spanning the gap. The CDR3 has 16 amino acids. The DNA of the CDR3 is TGCGCCAGCAGTCAACCTCCTGCGGGGCGTCGCGCTGAAGCTTTCTTT. Translating it yields CASSQPPAGRRAEAFF.

For the CDR3, the DNA is TGTGCCAGCAGTGAACGAGTGTTGGGGGAAGGGAACACTGAAGCTTTCTTT. Its protein product is CASSERVLGEGNTEAFF. V and J are TRBV6-4 and TRBJ1-1; D is possibly TRBD1 (5 bases). Germline lookup yields CDR1 MRHNA and CDR2 SNTAGT. The V end was cut by 3 bases, the J end by 1 base, with 18 bases between. CDR3 size: 17 residues.

The rearrangement joins TRBV12-3 or TRBV12-4 to TRBJ1-4, with unresolved D. This CDR3 comprises 12 residues. V was clipped by 5 bases and J by 11 bases, with 12 bases between them. The CDR3 is CASSPDARKLFF. The CDR3 coding sequence is TGTGCCAGCAGTCCGGACGCTAGGAAACTGTTTTTT.

The chain is built from TRBV29-1 and TRBJ2-4; 8 nucleotides agree with TRBD2. With V trimmed by 4 bases and J by 7 bases, 9 bases remained unmatched. The CDR3 contains 14 residues. CDR1 and CDR2 (germline): SQVTM, ANQGSEA. CDR3 region: CSVVSGGVLNIQYF. CDR3 in DNA: TGCAGCGTTGTTTCCGGGGGGGTATTGAACATTCAGTACTTC.

The chain links TRBV14 to TRBJ1-3; 7 bases are a match to TRBD1. Germline V gene data show CDR1 as SGHDN and CDR2 as FVKESK. This CDR3 contains 14 residues. V lost 6 bases, J lost 4 bases, and 6 bases stayed unmatched. CDR3 protein: CASRQGSLGNTIYF. The CDR3 region has the DNA TGTGCCAGCAGACAGGGGTCTCTGGGAAACACCATATATTTT.

The chain combines TRBV27 with TRBJ2-2; 10 nucleotides match TRBD2. With 0 bases clipped from V and 7 bases from J, the junction kept 2 bases outside the gene matches. The CDR3 has 15 amino acids. Germline V gene sequence: CDR1 MNHEY, CDR2 SMNVEV (reference sequence). The CDR3 region has the DNA TGTGCCAGCAGTTTATCAACTAGCGGGATCGGGGAGCTGTTTTTT. It encodes CASSLSTSGIGELFF.

The chain uses TRBV4-1 and TRBJ1-6; D not resolved. The CDR3 consists of 15 residues. Trimming left V 0 bases short and J 7 bases short, with 10 bases between. Germline V gene data show CDR1 as MGHRA and CDR2 as YSYEKL. This chain's CDR3 is CASSQDAAPNSPLHF. CDR3 DNA sequence: TGCGCCAGCAGCCAAGACGCCGCCCCAAATTCACCCCTCCACTTT.

The chain links TRBV6-5 to TRBJ1-2, with D uncertain. Germline assignment: CDR1 MNHEY and CDR2 SVGAGI. This CDR3 comprises 13 residues. V was clipped by 4 bases and J by 5 bases, with 11 bases between them. The CDR3 is CASSFTGKYGYTF. DNA of the CDR3: TGTGCCAGCAGTTTTACGGGGAAGTATGGCTACACCTTC.